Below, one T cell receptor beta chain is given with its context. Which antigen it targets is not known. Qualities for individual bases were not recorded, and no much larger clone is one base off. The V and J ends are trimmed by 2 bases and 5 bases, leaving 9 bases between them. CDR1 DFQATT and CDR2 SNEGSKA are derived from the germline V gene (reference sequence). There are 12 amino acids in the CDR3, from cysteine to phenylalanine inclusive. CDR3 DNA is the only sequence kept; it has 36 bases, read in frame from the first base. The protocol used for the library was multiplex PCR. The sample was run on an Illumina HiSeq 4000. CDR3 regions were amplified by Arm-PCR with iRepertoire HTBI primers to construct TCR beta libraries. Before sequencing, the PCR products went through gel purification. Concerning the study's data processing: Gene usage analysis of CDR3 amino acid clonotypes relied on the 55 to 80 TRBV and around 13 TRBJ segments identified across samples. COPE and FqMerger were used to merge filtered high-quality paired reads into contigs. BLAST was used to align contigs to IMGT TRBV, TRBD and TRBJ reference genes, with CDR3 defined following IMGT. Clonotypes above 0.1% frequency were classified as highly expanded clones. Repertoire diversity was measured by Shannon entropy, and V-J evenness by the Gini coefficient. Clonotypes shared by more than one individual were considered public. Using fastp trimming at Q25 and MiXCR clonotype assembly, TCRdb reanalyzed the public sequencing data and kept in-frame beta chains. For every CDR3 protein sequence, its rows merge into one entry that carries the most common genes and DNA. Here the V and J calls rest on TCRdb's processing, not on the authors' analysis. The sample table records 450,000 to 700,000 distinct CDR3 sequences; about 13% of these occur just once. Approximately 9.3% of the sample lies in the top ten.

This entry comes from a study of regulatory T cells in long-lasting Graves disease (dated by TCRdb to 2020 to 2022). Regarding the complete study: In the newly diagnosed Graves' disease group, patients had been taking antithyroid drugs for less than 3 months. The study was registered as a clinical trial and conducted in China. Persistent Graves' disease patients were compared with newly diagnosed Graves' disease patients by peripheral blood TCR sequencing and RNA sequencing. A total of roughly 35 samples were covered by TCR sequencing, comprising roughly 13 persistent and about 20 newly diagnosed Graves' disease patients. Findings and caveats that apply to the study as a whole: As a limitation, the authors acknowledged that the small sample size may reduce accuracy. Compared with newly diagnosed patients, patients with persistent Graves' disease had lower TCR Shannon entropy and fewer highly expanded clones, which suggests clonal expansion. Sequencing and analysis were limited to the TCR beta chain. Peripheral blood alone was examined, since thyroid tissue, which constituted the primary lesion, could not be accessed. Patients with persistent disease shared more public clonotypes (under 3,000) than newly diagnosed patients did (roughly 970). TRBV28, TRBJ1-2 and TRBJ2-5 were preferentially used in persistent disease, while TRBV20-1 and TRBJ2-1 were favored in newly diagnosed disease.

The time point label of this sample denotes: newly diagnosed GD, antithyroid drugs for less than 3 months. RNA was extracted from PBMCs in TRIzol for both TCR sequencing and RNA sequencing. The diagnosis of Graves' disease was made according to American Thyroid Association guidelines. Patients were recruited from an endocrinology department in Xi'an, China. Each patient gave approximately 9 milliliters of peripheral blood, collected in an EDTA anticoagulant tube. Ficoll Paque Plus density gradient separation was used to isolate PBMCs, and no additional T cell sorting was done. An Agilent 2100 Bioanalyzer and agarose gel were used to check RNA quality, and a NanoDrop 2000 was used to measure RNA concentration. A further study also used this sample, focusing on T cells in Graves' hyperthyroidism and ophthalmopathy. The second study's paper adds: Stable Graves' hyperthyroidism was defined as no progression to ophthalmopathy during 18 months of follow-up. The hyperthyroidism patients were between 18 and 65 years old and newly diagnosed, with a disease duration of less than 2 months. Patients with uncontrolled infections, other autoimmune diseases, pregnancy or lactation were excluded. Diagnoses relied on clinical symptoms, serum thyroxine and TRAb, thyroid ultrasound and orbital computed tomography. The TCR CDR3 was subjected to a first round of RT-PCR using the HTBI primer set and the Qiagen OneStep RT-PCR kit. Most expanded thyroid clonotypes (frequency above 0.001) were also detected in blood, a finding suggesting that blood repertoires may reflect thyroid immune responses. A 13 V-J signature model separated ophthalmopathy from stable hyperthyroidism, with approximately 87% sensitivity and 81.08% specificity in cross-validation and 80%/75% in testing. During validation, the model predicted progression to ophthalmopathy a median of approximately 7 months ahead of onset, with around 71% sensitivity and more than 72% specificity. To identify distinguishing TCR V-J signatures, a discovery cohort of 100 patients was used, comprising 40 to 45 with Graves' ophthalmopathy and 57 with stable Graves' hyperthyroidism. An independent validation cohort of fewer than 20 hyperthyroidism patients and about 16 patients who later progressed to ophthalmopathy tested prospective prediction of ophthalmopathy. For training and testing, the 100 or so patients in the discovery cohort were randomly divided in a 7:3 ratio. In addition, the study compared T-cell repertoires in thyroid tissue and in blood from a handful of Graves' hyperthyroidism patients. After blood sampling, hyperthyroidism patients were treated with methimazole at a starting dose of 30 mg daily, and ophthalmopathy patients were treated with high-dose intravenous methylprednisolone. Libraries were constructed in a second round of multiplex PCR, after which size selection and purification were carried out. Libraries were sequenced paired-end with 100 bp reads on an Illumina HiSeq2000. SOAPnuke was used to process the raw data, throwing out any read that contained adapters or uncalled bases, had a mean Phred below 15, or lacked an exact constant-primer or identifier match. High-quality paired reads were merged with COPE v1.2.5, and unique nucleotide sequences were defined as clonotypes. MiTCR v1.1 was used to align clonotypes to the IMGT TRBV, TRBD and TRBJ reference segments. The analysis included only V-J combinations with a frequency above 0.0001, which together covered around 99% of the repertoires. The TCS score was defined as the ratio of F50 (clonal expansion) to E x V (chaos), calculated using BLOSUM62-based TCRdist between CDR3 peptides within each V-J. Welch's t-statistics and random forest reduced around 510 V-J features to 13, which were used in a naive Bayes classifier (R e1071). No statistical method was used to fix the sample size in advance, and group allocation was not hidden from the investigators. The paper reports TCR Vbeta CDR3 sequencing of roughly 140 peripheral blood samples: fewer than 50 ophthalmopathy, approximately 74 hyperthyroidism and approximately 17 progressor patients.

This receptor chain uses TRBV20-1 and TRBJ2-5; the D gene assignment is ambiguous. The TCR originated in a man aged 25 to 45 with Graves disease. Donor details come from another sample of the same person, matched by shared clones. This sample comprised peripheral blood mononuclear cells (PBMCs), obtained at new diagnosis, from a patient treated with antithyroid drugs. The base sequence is TGCAGTGCTAGACTATCCTCGGAGACCCAGTACTTC. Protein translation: CSARLSSETQYF.